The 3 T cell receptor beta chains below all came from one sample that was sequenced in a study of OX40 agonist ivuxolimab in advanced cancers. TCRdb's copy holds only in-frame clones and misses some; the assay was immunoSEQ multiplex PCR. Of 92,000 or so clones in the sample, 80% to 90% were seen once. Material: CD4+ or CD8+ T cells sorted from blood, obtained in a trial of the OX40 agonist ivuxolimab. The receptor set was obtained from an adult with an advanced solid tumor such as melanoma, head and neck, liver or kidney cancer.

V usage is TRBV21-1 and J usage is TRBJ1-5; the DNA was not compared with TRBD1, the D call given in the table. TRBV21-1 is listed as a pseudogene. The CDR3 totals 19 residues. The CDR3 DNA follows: TGTGCCAGCCCCAACAGGGGCCCTACTGAGGGGGTCAGCAATCAGCCCCAGCATTTT. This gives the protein CASPNRGPTEGVSNQPQHF.

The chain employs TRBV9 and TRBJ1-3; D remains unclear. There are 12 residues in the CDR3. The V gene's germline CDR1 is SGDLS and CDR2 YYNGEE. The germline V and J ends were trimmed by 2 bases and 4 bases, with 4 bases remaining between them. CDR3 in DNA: TGTGCCAGCAGCGTGGGCGGAAACACCATATATTTT. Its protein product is CASSVGGNTIYF.

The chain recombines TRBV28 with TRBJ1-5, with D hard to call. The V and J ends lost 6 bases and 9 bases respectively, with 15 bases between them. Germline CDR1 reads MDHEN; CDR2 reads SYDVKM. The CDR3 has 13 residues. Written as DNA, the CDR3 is TGTGCCAGCAGCCCGACCGCGCCCGGGCCCCAGCATTTT. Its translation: CASSPTAPGPQHF.